This T cell receptor beta chain was identified in a study of blood T cell repertoires in COVID-19. Overall study context: There were acute and convalescent COVID-19 samples, and they came from the United States, Italy and Spain. The cDNA or gDNA used as material had been derived from T cells, B-cell-depleted T cells, or PBMCs.

The ends were cut back, 5 bases at V and 2 bases at J, with 18 bases in the middle. Germline CDR1 and CDR2: SGHVS and FQNEAQ. The length of the CDR3 is 16 residues. In the source study's methods: Nucleated cell counts were estimated from reference gene primer amplification. Assay used: immunoSEQ multiplex PCR; TCRdb lists only in-frame clones, some missing. The D gene and trimming were derived from the DNA, and the V and J assignments and clone size from that table. The sample shows around 140,000 clones, over 70% of them seen only once. The rearrangement uses TRBV7-8 and TRBJ1-2, with D unresolved. Sequencing used peripheral blood. This receptor was obtained from a woman aged 45-65 years with acute or convalescent COVID-19. The CDR3 region is CASSAQGGSMNYGYTF. CDR3 nucleotides: TGTGCCAGCAGCGCCCAAGGCGGAAGTATGAACTATGGCTACACCTTC.